This T cell receptor beta chain was captured by sequencing in a study of blood T cell repertoires in COVID-19. Study as a whole: The analysed material was cDNA or gDNA that came from T cells, B-cell-depleted T cells, or PBMCs.

The CDR3 is 15 amino acids. V trimming: 1 base; J trimming: 10 bases; junction bases outside the gene matches: 8. Per germline, CDR1 MGHDK and CDR2 SYGVNS. As originally analysed: Reference gene primer amplification yielded estimated nucleated cell counts. Clones were sequenced by immunoSEQ multiplex PCR, and TCRdb holds only the in-frame ones, with some missing. From that table come the V and J calls and clone size; the DNA was used to work out D and trimming. The sample holds 250,000 or so clones, about 90% seen once. The source is a man older than 75 with acute or convalescent COVID-19. Sequences were obtained from peripheral blood. The chain combines TRBV25-1 with TRBJ2-1, with TRBD2 matching 9 bases. The CDR3 nucleotides read TGTGCCAGCAGTGAATGGAAAGCGGGAGGAAGGGAGCAGTTCTTC. Amino acid sequence: CASSEWKAGGREQFF.